A selection of T cell receptor beta chains follows, all from one sample in a study of identical twins. Each CDR3 protein is one row after TCRdb ran MiXCR on the 5' RACE reads. Of roughly 700,000 distinct CDR3 sequences listed, about 9.4% were seen once; the top ten hold about 0.98%. These same data were also listed under a study on yellow fever vaccine responses in identical twins.

The specimen sequenced was PBMCs. These receptors all come from a young woman in good health. CDR3s leave out the opening cysteine and the closing phenylalanine or tryptophan. Fields, in order: J gene, CDR3 length, V gene, CDR3 protein.

TRBJ2-2	12	TRBV12-3/TRBV12-4	ASSGLANTGELF
TRBJ2-4	15	TRBV4-3	ASSQAWAGGAKNIQY
TRBJ1-3	13	TRBV12-3/TRBV12-4	ASSLRGQSGNTIY
TRBJ2-5	15	TRBV4-2	ASSQDPRDSLGETQY
TRBJ2-3	13	TRBV28	ASSLLSGLGDTQY
TRBJ2-1	12	TRBV20-1	SARDFGTYNEQF
TRBJ2-3	15	TRBV24-1	ATSDTRTLVEEDTQY
TRBJ2-5	11	TRBV5-1	ASSGTAKETQY
TRBJ2-1	13	TRBV5-1	ASSGGTSGTNEQF
TRBJ2-7	8	TRBV20-1	SASHIEQY
TRBJ2-3	14	TRBV6-1	ASSEGGRGSTDTQY
TRBJ2-2	14	TRBV7-9	ASSFRGTGNTGELF
TRBJ2-3	15	TRBV4-3	ASSQVDGGPNTDTQY
TRBJ2-3	12	TRBV12-3/TRBV12-4	ASISGTPEGTQY
TRBJ2-1	11	TRBV11-2	ASRPKGYNEQF
TRBJ2-1	15	TRBV24-1	ATSDPASGLAVREQF
TRBJ2-3	12	TRBV18	ASSPPGVTDTQY
TRBJ2-1	14	TRBV9	ASSVGGRLEGGEQF
TRBJ1-5	12	TRBV5-1	ASSLRGGDQPQH
TRBJ2-7	12	TRBV29-1	SVCRPDEGYEQY
TRBJ2-2	13	TRBV4-1	ASSQAGGNTGELF
TRBJ2-7	14	TRBV7-2	ASSPLLARGTAGQY